Listed below are T cell receptor beta chains from one sample, sequenced in a study of T cell clonotyping in hematopoietic cell transplantation. Some clones are missing from TCRdb's copy, which holds only in-frame ones; the method was immunoSEQ multiplex PCR. The top ten clones hold under 2% of a sample with roughly 80,000 clones, 90% to 97% of them seen once. The specimen comprised peripheral blood mononuclear cells, sampled before stem cell transplant. The source is a woman aged 45-65 years with acute myeloid leukemia. Some clones in this sample may be carry-over from other donors' samples. Each CDR3 is given with its conserved first and last residue. A D gene is named only where the DNA matches it firmly. Rows may omit the clone size; those that give it use once, few, many or a size class.

. . TRBJ1-2 13 TRBV6-5 CASSLLVNYGYTF TGTGCCAGCAGTCTACTAGTCAACTATGGCTACACCTTC
few . TRBJ2-5 11 TRBV2 CASTVQETQYF TGTGCCAGCACGGTCCAAGAGACCCAGTACTTC
. TRBD2 TRBJ2-7 15 TRBV2 CASSGIGTSLSEQYF TGTGCCAGCAGTGGGATTGGGACTAGCCTTTCCGAGCAGTACTTC
. . TRBJ2-3 12 TRBV2 CASGVSTDTQYF TGTGCCAGCGGAGTGAGCACAGATACGCAGTATTTT
. TRBD2 TRBJ2-1 15 TRBV25-1 CASSELRAGGREQFF TGTGCCAGCAGTGAACTTAGAGCGGGGGGGCGCGAGCAGTTCTTC
. TRBD2 TRBJ2-1 19 TRBV19 CASSSLPTERGSSYNEQFF TGTGCCAGTAGCTCCTTACCGACTGAGCGGGGGAGCTCCTACAATGAGCAGTTCTTC
. TRBD1 TRBJ2-7 14 TRBV11-2 CASSLGDRTYEQYF TGTGCCAGCAGCTTAGGGGACAGGACCTACGAGCAGTACTTC
. . TRBJ2-7 14 TRBV11-2 CASSPADSSYEQYF TGTGCCAGCAGCCCCGCTGACAGCTCCTACGAGCAGTACTTC
. . TRBJ2-2 12 TRBV6-5 CASKGNTGELFF TGTGCCAGCAAGGGGAACACCGGGGAGCTGTTTTTT
. . TRBJ2-7 11 TRBV7-8 CASVDSYEQYF TGTGCCAGCGTCGATTCCTACGAGCAGTACTTC
. TRBD2 TRBJ2-7 17 TRBV28 CASSPTLTSGSIYEQYF TGTGCCAGCAGCCCGACCCTGACTAGCGGGAGTATTTACGAGCAGTACTTC
. . TRBJ2-2 17 TRBV28 CASTLQGSVDGTGELFF TGTGCCAGCACCCTACAGGGTAGTGTGGATGGCACCGGGGAGCTGTTTTTT
. TRBD1 TRBJ2-3 15 TRBV2 CASTRDRARTDTQYF TGTGCCAGCACCCGGGACAGGGCACGCACAGATACGCAGTATTTT
. TRBD1 TRBJ2-7 14 TRBV7-3 CASSLQGASYEQYF TGTGCCAGCAGCTTACAGGGGGCGTCATACGAGCAGTACTTC
. TRBD1 TRBJ1-3 15 TRBV5-6 CASSLGQGAGNTIYF TGTGCCAGCAGCTTGGGACAGGGCGCCGGAAACACCATATATTTT
once . TRBJ1-5 13 TRBV14 CASSRGPDQPQHF TGTGCCAGCAGCCGAGGACCAGATCAGCCCCAGCATTTT
. . TRBJ2-7 14 TRBV6-1 CASSEATPSYEQYF TGTGCCAGCAGTGAAGCGACACCAAGCTACGAGCAGTACTTC
. . TRBJ1-1 13 TRBV30 CAWKGHQNTEAFF TGTGCCTGGAAGGGACACCAGAACACTGAAGCTTTCTTT
. TRBD1 TRBJ2-7 16 TRBV5-6 CASSLAGTGGLYEQYF TGTGCCAGCAGCTTGGCCGGGACAGGGGGACTTTACGAGCAGTACTTC
once TRBD2 TRBJ2-3 14 TRBV11-2 CASSLRTSADTQYF TGTGCCAGCAGCTTAAGGACTAGCGCAGATACGCAGTATTTT
. . TRBJ2-7 14 TRBV7-9 CASSLGRGSYEQYF TGTGCCAGCAGCTTGGGCCGGGGGTCCTACGAGCAGTACTTC
. . TRBJ2-7 13 TRBV4-1 CASSQDQVYEQYF TGCGCCAGCAGCCAAGATCAGGTCTACGAGCAGTACTTC
. . TRBJ2-7 11 TRBV29-1 CSVEGGGKQYF TGCAGCGTTGAAGGGGGAGGCAAGCAGTACTTC
. . TRBJ1-5 15 TRBV4-1 CASSQEGRRYQPQHF TGCGCCAGCAGCCAGGAGGGTAGGCGTTATCAGCCCCAGCATTTT
. . TRBJ1-4 14 TRBV7-2 CASSRGILNEKLFF TGTGCCAGCAGCCGGGGAATTCTCAATGAAAAACTGTTTTTT
. . TRBJ2-7 11 TRBV30 CAWGRMGEQYF TGTGCCTGGGGGCGAATGGGCGAGCAGTACTTC
once . TRBJ2-1 14 TRBV9 CASSVGVGYNEQFF TGTGCCAGCAGCGTAGGAGTGGGGTACAATGAGCAGTTCTTC
. . TRBJ2-2 14 TRBV2 CASRPGQNTGELFF TGTGCCAGCAGACCCGGACAGAACACCGGGGAGCTGTTTTTT
. TRBD1 TRBJ2-7 16 TRBV12-5 CASGFDSGTGFYEQYF TGTGCTAGTGGTTTCGACTCCGGGACAGGGTTCTACGAGCAGTACTTC
. . TRBJ1-2 12 TRBV6-1 CASSAGVYGYTF TGTGCCAGCAGTGCCGGAGTATATGGCTACACCTTC
once . TRBJ2-7 12 TRBV19 CASSTRQYEQYF TGTGCCAGTAGTACCCGACAGTACGAGCAGTACTTC
. . TRBJ1-2 14 TRBV14 CASSQAYQNYGYTF TGTGCCAGCAGCCAAGCATACCAGAACTATGGCTACACCTTC
once TRBD2 TRBJ2-2 16 TRBV7-9 CASSPWRGGNTGELFF TGTGCCAGCAGTCCCTGGCGGGGGGGGAACACCGGGGAGCTGTTTTTT
. . TRBJ2-1 15 TRBV2 CASSEAWRTYNEQFF TGTGCCAGCAGTGAAGCGTGGCGGACCTACAATGAGCAGTTCTTC
. . TRBJ2-7 16 TRBV9 CASSVRGDSRQGEQYF TGTGCCAGCAGCGTGAGGGGGGATTCCAGGCAGGGCGAGCAGTACTTC
. . TRBJ1-1 14 TRBV25-1 CASSDTGRNTEAFF TGTGCCAGCAGTGATACAGGGAGGAACACTGAAGCTTTCTTT
. TRBD1 TRBJ1-5 15 TRBV25-1 CASSVGTDLGQPQHF TGTGCCAGCAGTGTCGGGACAGACCTAGGGCAGCCCCAGCATTTT
. TRBD2 TRBJ2-3 14 TRBV7-6 CASSRGGSTDTQYF TGTGCCAGCAGCCGCGGGGGTTCCACAGATACGCAGTATTTT
. TRBD1 TRBJ1-6 14 TRBV5-6 CASSLQGQRSPLHF TGTGCCAGCAGCTTGCAGGGACAGAGATCACCCCTCCACTTT
. TRBD2 TRBJ2-5 15 TRBV19 CATQRREGPGETQYF TGTGCCACCCAAAGACGGGAGGGCCCCGGGGAGACCCAGTACTTC
. . TRBJ2-2 14 TRBV6-1 CASSPRTLTGELFF TGTGCCAGCAGTCCGAGGACCCTCACCGGGGAGCTGTTTTTT
once . TRBJ2-1 13 TRBV7-6 CASSLGTHNEQFF TGTGCCAGCAGCTTAGGGACTCACAATGAGCAGTTCTTC
. . TRBJ2-6 18 TRBV4-1 CASSQVRTVLSGANVLTF TGCGCCAGCAGCCAAGTGAGGACAGTTTTATCTGGGGCCAACGTCCTGACTTTC
. TRBD1 TRBJ1-5 16 TRBV30 CAWSQTGGSANQPQHF TGTGCCTGGAGTCAAACAGGGGGCTCTGCGAATCAGCCCCAGCATTTT
once . TRBJ2-5 14 TRBV7-9 CASSFRQARETQYF TGTGCCAGCAGTTTCAGACAGGCCCGGGAGACCCAGTACTTC
once . TRBJ1-5 15 TRBV19 CASTSRDGGGQPQHF TGTGCCAGTACCTCCCGAGATGGGGGCGGACAGCCCCAGCATTTT
. TRBD1 TRBJ2-5 16 TRBV5-1 CASSLGIGTGLETQYF TGCGCCAGCAGCTTGGGGATCGGGACAGGCTTAGAGACCCAGTACTTC
. . TRBJ2-7 16 TRBV6-5 CASSYSGRESGYEQYF TGTGCCAGCAGTTACTCGGGCAGGGAGTCCGGATACGAGCAGTACTTC